The table lists the clone carrying this T cell receptor beta chain with many counts. This record belongs to a study of T-cell reconstitution after alpha-beta-depleted transplantation in children. CDR3 length equals 14 residues. With 5 bases removed from V and 4 bases from J, the gap between germline ends came to 14 bases. The library targeted TCRbeta and was prepared with unique molecular identifiers. One entry per CDR3 protein results from TCRdb running MiXCR on the PCR reads. This sample carries almost 500,000 distinct CDR3 sequences, under 15% of them seen once, and the ten largest clones take 4.5% to 6%.

The sequencing here drew on PBMCs from the stem cell graft donor, taken from the stem cell graft. This sequence was found in a human donor who donated a stem cell graft to a child with combined immunodeficiency. The chain links TRBV12-3 or TRBV12-4 to TRBJ2-5, with D perhaps matching TRBD2 (6 bases). CDR3 DNA: TGTGCCAGCAGTCTCTCCGGGGGAGGAGAGACCCAGTACTTC. Protein product: CASSLSGGGETQYF.